The rows below give T cell receptor beta chains drawn from one sample of a study of blood T cells in healthy people across ages. TCRdb reanalysed the 5' RACE reads using MiXCR and keeps one entry per CDR3 protein. The sample has about 840,000 distinct CDR3 sequences, under 35% seen once. These data were also reused for a study on T cells of mothers and their children.

The sequenced material came from blood. These receptors originate from a woman in her forties in good health. Each CDR3 is given with its conserved first and last residue. D genes are given only for firm matches. Clone size is not always given. Where it is, it says once, few, many or a class for expanded clones.

V: TRBV29-1; size: -; D: TRBD2; J: TRBJ2-3; DNA: TGCAGCGTTGATGAGTTAGCGGGACCCCGGAGGGATACGCAGTATTTT; CDR3: CSVDELAGPRRDTQYF
V: TRBV5-1; size: many; D: TRBD1; J: TRBJ2-7; DNA: TGCGCCAGCAGAGGGAAGGGGGCTACCCCCGAGCAGTACTTC; CDR3: CASRGKGATPEQYF
V: TRBV20-1; size: few; D: -; J: TRBJ2-1; DNA: TGCAGTGCTAGGACGACTTTGGGGGCGGATGAGCAGTTCTTC; CDR3: CSARTTLGADEQFF
V: TRBV20-1; size: many; D: TRBD1; J: TRBJ2-7; DNA: TGCAGTGCTAGAGTAGACAGGGATGAGGGTCGAGGGGGCTACGGCAGACGGGAGCAGTACTTC; CDR3: CSARVDRDEGRGGYGRREQYF
V: TRBV27; size: -; D: -; J: TRBJ1-1; DNA: TGTGCCAGCAGCTCTCGAAACAGGAACACTGAAGCTTTCTTT; CDR3: CASSSRNRNTEAFF
V: TRBV18; size: many; D: -; J: TRBJ1-1; DNA: TGTGCCAGCTCTATAAACACTGAAGCTTTCTTT; CDR3: CASSINTEAFF
V: TRBV29-1; size: -; D: -; J: TRBJ1-4; DNA: TGCAGCGCTCCGACAGGCCCGGATGAAAAACTGTTTTTT; CDR3: CSAPTGPDEKLFF
V: TRBV5-1; size: -; D: -; J: TRBJ1-4; DNA: TGCGCCAGCAGCTTTGACGGCGAACTCTTGGGTGAAAAACGGTTTTTT; CDR3: CASSFDGELLGEKRFF
V: TRBV25-1; size: many; D: -; J: TRBJ2-7; DNA: TGTGCCAGCAGTGGGACAGTGGCCGACGAGCAGTACTTC; CDR3: CASSGTVADEQYF
V: TRBV5-1; size: -; D: -; J: TRBJ1-1; DNA: TGCGCCAGCAGCTTGTCCAGGACATCCCACACTGAAGCTTTCTTT; CDR3: CASSLSRTSHTEAFF
V: TRBV5-1; size: -; D: TRBD1; J: TRBJ1-5; DNA: TGCGCCAGCAGCTCCGGGACAGGGATCAATCAGCCCCAGCATTTT; CDR3: CASSSGTGINQPQHF
V: TRBV5-1; size: -; D: -; J: TRBJ2-3; DNA: TGCGCCAGCAGCTTCCAAGACTGGGCAGATACGCAGTATTTT; CDR3: CASSFQDWADTQYF
V: TRBV18; size: -; D: TRBD1; J: TRBJ2-4; DNA: TGTGCCAACTCATTGCCGGGACAGGGTACTTACAAAAACATTCAGTACTTC; CDR3: CANSLPGQGTYKNIQYF
V: TRBV20-1; size: few; D: TRBD1; J: TRBJ1-2; DNA: TGCAGTGCCCCGACAAGACAGGGAGTAGAACAAAATGGCTACACCTTC; CDR3: CSAPTRQGVEQNGYTF
V: TRBV28; size: many; D: -; J: TRBJ2-1; DNA: TGTGCCAGCAGTTTACCCCGGGGTTACAATGAGCAGTTCTTC; CDR3: CASSLPRGYNEQFF